Listed below are T cell receptor beta chains from one sample, sequenced in a study of shared clonotypes between healthy human individuals. Some clones are missing from TCRdb's copy, which holds only in-frame ones; the method was immunoSEQ multiplex PCR. The sample contains about 2.3 million clones, approximately 93% of which appear only once. The sequenced material came from naive CD4+ T cells from PBMCs. These receptors were collected from a man in his late teens or twenties in good health. Some clones in this sample may be carry-over from other donors' samples. Both conserved end residues are part of each CDR3. Fields, in order: J gene, V gene, D gene, clone size, CDR3 protein, CDR3 DNA. A D gene is named only where the DNA matches it firmly. Rows may omit the clone size; those that give it use once, few, many or a size class.

J gene: TRBJ2-2
V gene: TRBV27
D gene: NA
clone size: NA
CDR3 protein: CASSLRVRAEHTGELFF
CDR3 DNA: TGTGCCAGCAGTTTAAGGGTTAGGGCGGAGCACACCGGGGAGCTGTTTTTT

J gene: TRBJ2-1
V gene: TRBV27
D gene: TRBD2
clone size: NA
CDR3 protein: CASTLSGRSNEQFF
CDR3 DNA: TGTGCCAGCACGCTTAGCGGGAGGTCAAATGAGCAGTTCTTC

J gene: TRBJ2-1
V gene: TRBV4-1
D gene: TRBD2
clone size: NA
CDR3 protein: CASSQVRSGRGYNEQFF
CDR3 DNA: TGCGCCAGCAGCCAAGTGAGGAGCGGGAGAGGTTACAATGAGCAGTTCTTC

J gene: TRBJ2-2
V gene: TRBV7-3
D gene: NA
clone size: NA
CDR3 protein: CASSPGLHTGELFF
CDR3 DNA: TGTGCCAGCAGCCCGGGACTCCACACCGGGGAGCTGTTTTTT

J gene: TRBJ2-7
V gene: TRBV6-1
D gene: NA
clone size: NA
CDR3 protein: CASRRRESSYEQYF
CDR3 DNA: TGTGCCAGCAGGAGGAGGGAGAGCTCCTACGAGCAGTACTTC

J gene: TRBJ2-1
V gene: TRBV9
D gene: NA
clone size: NA
CDR3 protein: CASSVREPSEQFF
CDR3 DNA: TGTGCCAGCAGCGTTAGAGAACCCAGTGAGCAGTTCTTC

J gene: TRBJ2-1
V gene: TRBV7-8
D gene: NA
clone size: NA
CDR3 protein: CASSLGTVSPLRSYNEQFF
CDR3 DNA: TGTGCCAGCAGCTTAGGGACCGTTTCCCCTCTTAGGTCATACAATGAGCAGTTCTTC

J gene: TRBJ2-1
V gene: TRBV19
D gene: TRBD1
clone size: NA
CDR3 protein: CASSRTGGDNNEQFF
CDR3 DNA: TGTGCCAGTAGTCGAACAGGGGGAGATAACAATGAGCAGTTCTTC

J gene: TRBJ2-3
V gene: TRBV6-1
D gene: TRBD2
clone size: NA
CDR3 protein: CASSGGVLDTQYF
CDR3 DNA: TGTGCCAGTTCGGGAGGCGTTTTAGATACGCAGTATTTT

J gene: TRBJ1-1
V gene: TRBV5-1
D gene: NA
clone size: NA
CDR3 protein: CASSLDGTLNTEAFF
CDR3 DNA: TGCGCCAGCAGCTTGGACGGCACCCTGAACACTGAAGCTTTCTTT

J gene: TRBJ1-1
V gene: TRBV28
D gene: NA
clone size: NA
CDR3 protein: CASSLLTAVNTEAFF
CDR3 DNA: TGTGCCAGCAGTTTGCTTACGGCCGTGAACACTGAAGCTTTCTTT

J gene: TRBJ1-1
V gene: TRBV5-1
D gene: NA
clone size: NA
CDR3 protein: CASSLEGPNTEAFF
CDR3 DNA: TGCGCCAGCAGCTTGGAGGGACCGAACACTGAAGCTTTCTTT

J gene: TRBJ1-1
V gene: TRBV29-1
D gene: NA
clone size: once
CDR3 protein: CSVGRGGGTEAFF
CDR3 DNA: TGCAGCGTTGGCCGGGGGGGTGGCACTGAAGCTTTCTTT

J gene: TRBJ1-1
V gene: TRBV7-8
D gene: NA
clone size: NA
CDR3 protein: CASSGGVKDTEAFF
CDR3 DNA: TGTGCCAGCAGCGGAGGGGTGAAGGACACTGAAGCTTTCTTT